Sequencing of this TCR beta chain was carried out in a study of control samples from healthy donors and cancer patients. This clone was seen a handful of times. Its ends do not fully match the called genes, so a read error is possible. Profiled with immunoSEQ multiplex PCR; TCRdb holds only in-frame clones, not every one. The data show 65,000 to 100,000 clones, more than 70% seen once. The CDR3 consists of 14 residues. Germline CDR1 and CDR2: MNHEY and SVGAGI. The sample comprised blood. The chain combines TRBV6-5 with TRBJ1-4; D ambiguous. The clonotype comes from a man between 50 and 59 years old in good health. The DNA of the CDR3 is TGTGCCAGCAGTCCCGGGTCGACTAAGGAAAAACTGTTTTTT. Translation: CASSPGSTKEKLFF.